This T cell receptor beta chain stems from a study of cytomegalovirus exposure and HLA in healthy donors (dated by TCRdb to the late 2010s). For the study in its entirety: A later analysis indicated that the 110 or so validation repertoires were generated on the platform also employed for the 700 or so repertoires of the first cohort. The study was designed to test whether signatures of past pathogen exposure could be identified by cataloging public T cell receptors. A separate validation cohort of roughly 130 different subjects was used in addition to the roughly 700-subject first cohort. High-throughput TCR immunosequencing, statistical association of individual TCRs with disease status, and machine learning were combined to predict cytomegalovirus infection status. On the study overall, not on this receptor specifically: A later analysis lacked HLA typing for the validation cohort, so it scored co-occurrence in that cohort across all 110 or so repertoires. In a later analysis, TCRs clustered in the first cohort were found to also tend to co-occur in the roughly 120 validation repertoires, with about 94% of cluster scores above 0. A total of 150 to 200 TCR beta chains were listed by the study as associated with cytomegalovirus. While some public TCRs were present in many individuals, most TCR sequences turned up only very rarely across donors. The authors suggested that the approach could potentially be extended to other disease states and immunological phenotypes. The classifier was reported to diagnose cytomegalovirus status with high specificity and sensitivity in both the original and validation cohorts. Three of the identified cytomegalovirus-associated TCR beta chains were confirmed in vitro to be specific for cytomegalovirus antigens.

Note on this clone: Its target antigen remains unknown. Nothing much larger sits one base from this clone, and base qualities are not available.

The library was prepared using the immunoSEQ multiplex PCR assay. The original pipeline was this. To diagnose cytomegalovirus status from the catalog of TCR beta chain sequences, a statistical classification framework was built. This is the immuneACCESS table as TCRdb keeps it, with only in-frame sequences that have V and J called. A part of the clones is gone; compared with another copy, unresolved V genes explain less than half, and the rest is unexplained. Clone size and V and J calls were adopted from that table, with D and trimming inferred from the DNA. A total of over 200,000 clones appear in this sample, around four fifths of them only once. The ten largest clones represent around 5.6% of the sample. The germline V gene yields MNHNS for CDR1 and SASEGT for CDR2. The V end loses 2 bases and the J end loses 2 bases, and a stretch of 10 bases separates them. There are 14 amino acids in the CDR3, from cysteine to phenylalanine inclusive. Kept here is only the CDR3 DNA, which spans 42 bases and is read in frame from base 1.

The donors were included in the validation cohort of approximately 120 subjects, a group kept apart from the approximately 700-subject first cohort. The chain uses TRBV6-1 and TRBJ2-7; the D gene is perhaps TRBD1, from 5 matching bases. Sequencing used PBMCs. The receptor comes from a woman aged 18-29 years in good health and CMV-seronegative. CDR3 protein: CASSEYRQTYEQYF. The bases are TGTGCCAGCAGTGAATACAGGCAGACCTACGAGCAGTACTTC.